These T cell receptor beta chains were read from a single sample in a study of T cell repertoires in aging, cancer and after chemotherapy. MiXCR, applied by TCRdb to the multiplex PCR reads, yields one record per CDR3 protein. The sample carries about 740 distinct CDR3 sequences, about 21% recorded once. The sample taken for sequencing was blood. Source of these receptors: a human donor with a blood cancer. Both conserved end residues are part of each CDR3. Fields, in order: clone size, D gene, J gene, V gene, CDR3 DNA, CDR3 protein. D genes are given only for firm matches. The size of a clone is reported for some rows only, either as once, few or many, or as a class for expanded clones.

size: large; D: NA; J: TRBJ1-1; V: TRBV18; DNA: TGTGCCAGCTCACCAGGGGTGGGCACTGAAGCTTTCTTT; CDR3: CASSPGVGTEAFF
size: large; D: NA; J: TRBJ2-6; V: TRBV27; DNA: TGTGCCAGCAGTTTAAGGGGAACTGGGGCCAACGTCCTGACTTTC; CDR3: CASSLRGTGANVLTF
size: NA; D: NA; J: TRBJ2-3; V: TRBV27; DNA: TGTGCCAGTCCTTCGACGGATGGCACAGATACGCAGTATTTT; CDR3: CASPSTDGTDTQYF
size: NA; D: NA; J: TRBJ2-1; V: TRBV5-1; DNA: TGCGCCAGCAGCTTGGAGGACTACAATGAGCAGTTCTTC; CDR3: CASSLEDYNEQFF
size: NA; D: NA; J: TRBJ1-5; V: TRBV5-5; DNA: TGTGCCAGCAGCTCTATAAGCGGCAATCAGCCCCAGCATTTT; CDR3: CASSSISGNQPQHF
size: large; D: TRBD1; J: TRBJ2-7; V: TRBV6-5; DNA: TGTGCCAGCAGACCGACAGGGAGCTCCTACGAGCAGTACTTC; CDR3: CASRPTGSSYEQYF
size: large; D: TRBD2; J: TRBJ2-3; V: TRBV5-4; DNA: TGTGCCAGCAGCATCAGACTAGCGGGAGGGCCCACAGATACGCAGTATTTT; CDR3: CASSIRLAGGPTDTQYF
size: few; D: NA; J: TRBJ1-5; V: TRBV2; DNA: TGTGCCAGCACTGGGGTCGTCAATCAGCCCCAGCATTTT; CDR3: CASTGVVNQPQHF
size: large; D: TRBD1; J: TRBJ1-2; V: TRBV30; DNA: TGTGCCTGGAGCCAGGGGGCAGGGTATGGCTACACCTTC; CDR3: CAWSQGAGYGYTF
size: few; D: NA; J: TRBJ2-6; V: TRBV5-1; DNA: TGCGCCAGCAGACTGGACAGCTCTGGGGCCAACGTCCTGACTTTC; CDR3: CASRLDSSGANVLTF
size: medium-sized; D: NA; J: TRBJ1-5; V: TRBV6-2/TRBV6-3; DNA: TGTGCCAGCAGCTCAGGGTCCTATAGCAATCAGCCCCAGCATTTT; CDR3: CASSSGSYSNQPQHF
size: few; D: TRBD2; J: TRBJ2-1; V: TRBV11-2; DNA: TGTGCCAGCAGCCCGGGACTAGCGGGGGAGAATGAGCAGTTCTTC; CDR3: CASSPGLAGENEQFF
size: hyperexpanded; D: TRBD2; J: TRBJ2-2; V: TRBV28; DNA: TGTGCCAGCAGTTCCCTGTATTTGAGTGGGGTAGCGGGAGCGGCCGGGGAGCTGTTTTTT; CDR3: CASSSLYLSGVAGAAGELFF
size: NA; D: NA; J: TRBJ2-1; V: TRBV28; DNA: TGTGCCAGCAGTACTCCCGGGATTTACAATGAGCAGTTCTTC; CDR3: CASSTPGIYNEQFF
size: large; D: TRBD1; J: TRBJ2-1; V: TRBV15; DNA: TGTGCCACCAGCCACAAATTGGGACAGGGCTTTAATGAGCAGTTCTTC; CDR3: CATSHKLGQGFNEQFF
size: few; D: NA; J: TRBJ2-2; V: TRBV7-7; DNA: TGTGCTAGCAGCTCCGAGTTGGACGGGGAGCTGTTTTTT; CDR3: CASSSELDGELFF
size: once; D: TRBD1; J: TRBJ1-4; V: TRBV29-1; DNA: TGCAGCGTCGGGACAGGGGGCTGGGGCGCAACTAATGAAAAACTGTTTTTT; CDR3: CSVGTGGWGATNEKLFF
size: few; D: TRBD2; J: TRBJ2-3; V: TRBV20-1; DNA: TGCAGTGCTAAAGGGACTAGCGGGAGCACAGATACGCAGTATTTT; CDR3: CSAKGTSGSTDTQYF
size: NA; D: TRBD1; J: TRBJ1-3; V: TRBV12-3/TRBV12-4; DNA: TGTGCCAGCAGGCTCGGACAGGGGCGCTCTGGAAACACCATATATTTT; CDR3: CASRLGQGRSGNTIYF
size: NA; D: TRBD1; J: TRBJ1-1; V: TRBV11-2; DNA: TGTGCCAGCAGCTTACCTGAAGGACAGGAGAACACTGAAGCTTTCTTT; CDR3: CASSLPEGQENTEAFF
size: medium-sized; D: NA; J: TRBJ2-1; V: TRBV15; DNA: TGTGCCACCAGCAGAGACTTCTACAATGAGCAGTTCTTC; CDR3: CATSRDFYNEQFF
size: medium-sized; D: TRBD2; J: TRBJ2-7; V: TRBV18; DNA: TGTGCCAGCTCACCGGGACTAGCGGGAGTGAGTTACGAGCAGTACTTC; CDR3: CASSPGLAGVSYEQYF
size: hyperexpanded; D: TRBD1; J: TRBJ1-5; V: TRBV15; DNA: TGTGCCACCAGAAGTACCAGGACAGGAGCCACGGCAAATCAGCCCCAGCATTTT; CDR3: CATRSTRTGATANQPQHF
size: few; D: NA; J: TRBJ2-7; V: TRBV20-1; DNA: TGCAGTGCTAGAAGGGGAGACCCCTACGAGCAGTACTTC; CDR3: CSARRGDPYEQYF
size: NA; D: TRBD2; J: TRBJ2-2; V: TRBV4-3; DNA: TGCGCCAGCAGCCACCCTTCGGGACTAGTAAACACCGGGGAGCTGTTTTTT; CDR3: CASSHPSGLVNTGELFF
size: once; D: TRBD2; J: TRBJ2-3; V: TRBV5-5; DNA: TGCGCCAGCAGCTTGGGACTAGCGGGAGGGCCCACAGATACGCAGTATTTT; CDR3: CASSLGLAGGPTDTQYF
size: NA; D: NA; J: TRBJ2-3; V: TRBV28; DNA: TGTGCCAGCAGTGTTCTGGGAATGGGGGGCACAGATACGCAGTATTTT; CDR3: CASSVLGMGGTDTQYF
size: medium-sized; D: NA; J: TRBJ2-1; V: TRBV5-1; DNA: TGCGCCAGCAGCTTGGATCCCCCGCCCTCGTCCAATGAGCAGTTCTTC; CDR3: CASSLDPPPSSNEQFF
size: NA; D: NA; J: TRBJ2-2; V: TRBV7-9; DNA: TGTGCCAGTTCAGCCGTAGCGGTAAACACCAGGGAGCTGTTTTTT; CDR3: CASSAVAVNTRELFF
size: medium-sized; D: NA; J: TRBJ2-2; V: TRBV5-4; DNA: TGTGCCAGCAGCCCTGGTAAGGACAGCAGCACCGGGGAGCTGTTTTTT; CDR3: CASSPGKDSSTGELFF
size: large; D: TRBD1; J: TRBJ1-2; V: TRBV7-2; DNA: TGTGCCAGCAGCTTAGTGTCGACAGGGTGGCATGGCTACACCTTC; CDR3: CASSLVSTGWHGYTF
size: large; D: NA; J: TRBJ1-1; V: TRBV18; DNA: TGTGCCAGCTCACCGGGAGCGTACTCGGGCACTGAAGCTTTCTTT; CDR3: CASSPGAYSGTEAFF
size: medium-sized; D: NA; J: TRBJ2-1; V: TRBV7-2; DNA: TGTGCCAGCAACCTCCAGGGCATCTCCTACAATGAGCAGTTCTTC; CDR3: CASNLQGISYNEQFF
size: medium-sized; D: TRBD2; J: TRBJ2-7; V: TRBV20-1; DNA: TGCAGTGCTGTAGCGGGAGATACATTCTACGAGCAGTACTTC; CDR3: CSAVAGDTFYEQYF